The 9 T cell receptor beta chains reported below all come from one sample, sequenced in a study of blood T cell repertoires in COVID-19. Profiling relied on immunoSEQ multiplex PCR, and the TCRdb table lists in-frame clones only, not all of them. The table lists 150,000 to 180,000 clones, around three quarters of them singletons. Sequenced input: peripheral blood. All receptors derive from an elderly man with acute or convalescent COVID-19.

This chain links TRBV28 with TRBJ1-4, with D tentatively TRBD1 (5 bases). The CDR3 consists of 14 residues. V was pared by 6 bases and J by 8 bases, with 16 bases between. Per germline, CDR1 MDHEN and CDR2 SYDVKM. The CDR3 DNA follows: TGTGCCAGCAGGGGGCGAGGGGCGGGGGAAAAACTGTTTTTT. This gives the protein CASRGRGAGEKLFF.

This clone occurred a few times. The CDR3 DNA sequence: TGCGCCAGCAGTGAGTTGGGAGGTGAAAAACTGTTTTTT. As protein: CASSELGGEKLFF. The chain combines TRBV10-2 with TRBJ1-4, with D unresolved. V lost 1 base, J lost 7 bases, and 7 bases lay in between. CDR1 is WSHSY and CDR2 is SAAADI in the germline V gene. This CDR3 has 13 residues.

This rearrangement joins TRBV7-8 to TRBJ2-3; weak D call: TRBD2 (7 bases). Trimming took off 2 bases at V and 2 bases at J, with 11 bases between the two ends. The CDR3 loop spans 15 amino acids. Looked up from germline, CDR1 is SGHVS and CDR2 is FQNEAQ. The CDR3 is CASSLWGGATDTQYF. CDR3 nucleotide sequence: TGTGCCAGCAGCTTATGGGGGGGGGCCACAGATACGCAGTATTTT.

The chain couples TRBV19 to TRBJ1-1, with D perhaps matching TRBD1 (6 bases). Germline V gene data show CDR1 as LNHDA and CDR2 as SQIVND (reference sequence). The CDR3 runs 17 residues. V lost 7 bases and J lost 0, with 21 bases in between. The CDR3 loop is CASKPWGQGIMNTEAFF. The CDR3 DNA reads TGTGCCAGTAAACCTTGGGGACAAGGAATTATGAACACTGAAGCTTTCTTT.

The V and J genes are TRBV7-2 and TRBJ2-4; a weak D match, TRBD2 (5 bases). Looked up from germline, CDR1 is SGHTA and CDR2 is FQGNSA. This CDR3 is built from 17 residues. V gave up 5 bases and J gave up 5 bases, with 22 bases separating them. The CDR3 loop is CASSPDSTRGSQNIQYF. The CDR3 coding sequence is TGTGCCAGCAGCCCTGACTCCACTAGAGGTTCGCAAAACATTCAGTACTTC. Full variable domain (rest looked up from reference TRBV7-2 and TRBJ2-4): GAGVSQSPSNKVTEKGKDVELRCDPISGHTALYWYRQSLGQGLEFLIYFQGNSAPDKSGLPSDRFSAERTGGSVSTLTIQRTQQEDSAVYLCASSPDSTRGSQNIQYFGAGTRLSVL.

This clone came up many times. The chain couples TRBV5-6 to TRBJ2-2; D unresolved. This CDR3 is built from 13 residues. V was clipped by 2 bases and J by 6 bases, with 8 bases between them. CDR1 is SGHDT, CDR2 YYEEEE, per germline. CDR3 sequence (DNA): TGTGCCAGCAGCTTTACCAGGCCCGGGGAGCTGTTTTTT. Its translation: CASSFTRPGELFF.

The chain joins TRBV6-5 to TRBJ1-2; perhaps TRBD1 as D (6 bases). Germline CDR1 reads MNHEY; CDR2 reads SVGAGI. The V and J ends lost 8 bases and 5 bases respectively, with 15 bases between them. The CDR3 has 13 amino acids. Here the CDR3 reads CASRRTGPYGYTF. In DNA, the CDR3 is TGTGCCAGCCGCCGAACAGGGCCTTATGGCTACACCTTC.

The rearrangement joins TRBV5-4 to TRBJ2-2; 15 nucleotides line up with TRBD2. Germline trimming cut 4 bases from V and 5 bases from J; bases unmatched to any gene: 9. The CDR3 length is 18 residues. CDR1 and CDR2 (germline): SGHNT, YYREEE (reference sequence). The CDR3 region has the DNA TGTGCCAGCAGCGAAGGGACTAGCGGGGGGCCCTGGACCGGGGAGCTGTTTTTT. Translating it yields CASSEGTSGGPWTGELFF.

Concerning this clone itself: Other DNA sequences in the same sample also yield this CDR3. The chain links TRBV18 to TRBJ1-1; a weak D match, TRBD1 (6 bases). V dropped 3 bases and J dropped 1 base, with 12 bases sitting between them. The germline CDR1 and CDR2 sequences are KGHSH and LQKENI. The CDR3 is made up of 15 amino acids. This CDR3 is CASSPGAGANTEAFF. As DNA, the CDR3 is TGTGCCAGCTCACCGGGTGCGGGGGCGAACACTGAAGCTTTCTTT.